A single sample gave rise to the 30 T cell receptor beta chains below, sequenced in a study of blood T cells in healthy people across ages. Alongside a J-beta primer mix, a sample-barcoded 5' primer served in a second PCR lasting roughly 6 to 12 cycles. Using its own MiXCR run on the 5' RACE reads, TCRdb lists one record per CDR3 protein. The sample includes roughly 1.5 million distinct CDR3 sequences, approximately 43% seen only once; the top ten take approximately 4.1%. Sequenced sample: blood. The receptor source for this set is a woman aged 18-29 years in good health.

The J gene is TRBJ1-1, the V gene TRBV3-1, with a tentative D call TRBD1 (6 bases). V was pared by 4 bases and J by 0 bases, with 12 bases between. The CDR3 spans 15 residues. The germline gives CDR1 LGHDT, CDR2 YNNKEL (reference sequence). The CDR3 sequence is CASSRHRVLNTEAFF. The DNA for the CDR3 is TGTGCCAGCAGCCGACACAGGGTTCTGAACACTGAAGCTTTCTTT.

This clonotype has just a few counts. The chain couples TRBV7-9 to TRBJ2-7; 9 bases match TRBD1. Losses at the gene ends were 8 bases for V and 3 bases for J; bases not matched to a gene: 5. Germline CDR1 is SEHNR and CDR2 is FQNEAQ (reference sequence). This CDR3 has 13 amino acids. The CDR3 region is CASGGDRDYEQYF. CDR3 coding DNA: TGTGCCAGCGGCGGGGACAGGGACTACGAGCAGTACTTC.

This clonotype was seen more than once but under ten times. This sequence joins TRBV3-1 and TRBJ1-2; D not resolved. This CDR3 is 15 amino acids long. Germline V gene lookup returns CDR1 LGHDT and CDR2 YNNKEL (reference sequence). V lost 0 bases, J lost 7 bases, and 15 bases lay in between. The CDR3 region is CASSQEAEFGTGYTF. Here the CDR3 DNA reads TGTGCCAGCAGCCAAGAAGCGGAGTTCGGCACTGGCTACACCTTC.

This clonotype was seen a few times. V and J are TRBV20-1 and TRBJ2-3; 10 positions agree with TRBD2. Germline V gene sequence: CDR1 DFQATT, CDR2 SNEGSKA (reference sequence). There are 15 residues in the CDR3. With 1 base clipped from V and 2 bases from J, the junction kept 3 bases outside the gene matches. The CDR3 region has the DNA TGCAGTGCTAGAGGTGGACTAGCGGACACAGATACGCAGTATTTT. Its protein is CSARGGLADTDTQYF.

This chain joins TRBV7-3 and TRBJ2-1; 7 bases align to TRBD2. V shed 3 bases and J 0 bases; nucleotides not matched to a gene: 8. The CDR3 consists of 17 residues. Germline assignment: CDR1 SGHTA and CDR2 FQGTGA. CDR3 nucleotide sequence: TGTGCCAGCAGCTTGGGTAGCGGGTTGAGCTCCTACAATGAGCAGTTCTTC. Translated, it gives CASSLGSGLSSYNEQFF.

V usage is TRBV6-1 and J usage is TRBJ2-5; 10 bases match TRBD1. The J segment lost 5 bases and the V segment lost 8 bases, leaving 14 bases of the junction unmatched. CDR1 MNHNS and CDR2 SASEGT come from the germline V gene. The CDR3 is 16 residues long. The CDR3 nucleotides read TGTGCCAGCGGCAAACGACAGGGGGCTCTTACGGAGACCCAGTACTTC. It codes for CASGKRQGALTETQYF.

CDR3 residues: CASSPAVAGPSSYNEQFF. The CDR3 DNA sequence: TGTGCCAGCAGCCCGGCTGTAGCGGGGCCCAGTTCCTACAATGAGCAGTTCTTC. This rearrangement joins TRBV27 to TRBJ2-1, with 8 bases aligning to TRBD2. With V trimmed by 6 bases and J by 1 base, 14 bases remained unmatched. The CDR3 contains 18 residues. Germline V gene data show CDR1 as MNHEY and CDR2 as SMNVEV (reference sequence).

The V gene is TRBV7-9, the J gene TRBJ2-7, with a possible D match to TRBD1 (6 bases). The V gene lost 5 bases and the J gene lost 2 bases, with 25 bases spanning the gap. The CDR3 sequence is 18 residues long. CDR1 SEHNR and CDR2 FQNEAQ come from the germline V gene (reference sequence). The CDR3 coding sequence is TGTGCCAGCAGCGGGTACACATCTCACAGGGCCAACCCCTACGAGCAGTACTTC. Its protein product is CASSGYTSHRANPYEQYF.

This clonotype was counted a few times. The gene calls are TRBV19 and TRBJ1-1, with a tentative D call TRBD1 (5 bases). This CDR3 has 12 residues. The V end lost 6 bases, the J end lost 6 bases, and 11 bases lay between the germline ends. Germline V gene sequence: CDR1 LNHDA, CDR2 SQIVND (reference sequence). The CDR3 sequence is CASSSGAAEAFF. CDR3 DNA sequence: TGTGCCAGTAGCTCCGGGGCGGCTGAAGCTTTCTTT.

This chain uses TRBV25-1 with TRBJ1-1, with 8 nucleotides matching TRBD1. After removal of 6 bases from V and 1 base from J, the junction contained 13 bases not matched to a gene. The germline gives CDR1 MGHDK, CDR2 SYGVNS. The CDR3 has 17 residues. In nucleotides, the CDR3 is TGTGCCAGCAGGCAAGGACAGGGTGTGACGCGGAACACTGAAGCTTTCTTT. It is translated as CASRQGQGVTRNTEAFF.

The chain has TRBV7-3 and TRBJ2-2, with D hard to call. With 0 bases removed from V and 7 bases from J, the gap between germline ends came to 9 bases. Germline V gives CDR1 SGHTA, CDR2 FQGTGA. This CDR3 contains 14 residues. CDR3 nucleotide sequence: TGTGCCAGCAGCTTAACGAGCTTGGGCGGGGAGCTGTTTTTT. Translated, it gives CASSLTSLGGELFF.

V usage is TRBV12-3 or TRBV12-4 and J usage is TRBJ2-1; D may correspond to TRBD1 or TRBD2 (6 bases each). V lost 10 bases to trimming and J lost 0 bases, with 16 bases between them. The CDR3 contains 15 residues. CDR3 in amino acids: CAIQGGPSSYNEQFF. DNA of the CDR3: TGTGCCATCCAAGGGGGGCCGAGCTCCTACAATGAGCAGTTCTTC.

The chain recombines TRBV18 with TRBJ1-2; D ambiguous. The germline CDR1 and CDR2 sequences are KGHSH and LQKENI. The CDR3 is made up of 16 amino acids. The ends were cut back, 3 bases at V and 3 bases at J, with 17 bases in the middle. CDR3 sequence reads: CASSPTAGPTDYGYTF. CDR3 nucleotides: TGTGCCAGCTCACCTACAGCAGGACCCACTGACTATGGCTACACCTTC.

V and J are TRBV4-3 and TRBJ2-7; D ambiguous. The CDR3 has 14 amino acids. The germline CDR1 and CDR2 sequences are LGHNA and YSLEER. V shed 1 base and J shed 0 bases, with 7 bases lying between them. CDR3 DNA: TGCGCCAGCAGCCAAGGCAAAAGCTCCTACGAGCAGTACTTC. Its protein is CASSQGKSSYEQYF.

This clonotype was recorded a few times. This chain connects TRBV27 to TRBJ2-3; no clear D gene. The ends were cut back, 3 bases at V and 2 bases at J, with 12 bases in the middle. CDR1 is MNHEY, CDR2 SMNVEV, per germline (reference sequence). CDR3 size: 15 residues. The CDR3 here is CASSLSANPTDTQYF. The CDR3 DNA follows: TGTGCCAGCAGTTTGTCGGCAAACCCCACAGATACGCAGTATTTT.

The rearrangement links TRBV21-1 to TRBJ2-1; the DNA was not compared with TRBD1, the D call given in the table. Near its end, the DNA agrees better with TRBJ2-7, so the J call may be wrong. TRBV21-1 is recorded as a pseudogene. The CDR3 is made up of 23 amino acids. The CDR3 reads CASSKSGEGRTKGPLVSYNEQYF. The CDR3, as DNA: TGTGCCAGCAGCAAATCAGGCGAGGGTAGGACTAAGGGCCCCCTAGTATCCTACAATGAGCAGTACTTC.

The J gene is TRBJ2-7, the V gene TRBV6-2 or TRBV6-3, with D tentatively TRBD2 (5 bases). In germline, CDR1 is MNHEY, CDR2 SVGEGT. V lost 6 bases and J lost 6, with 18 bases in between. This CDR3 has 14 residues. The chain's CDR3 is CASRGAGTLFEQYF. The DNA of the CDR3 is TGTGCCAGCAGGGGCGCGGGCACCCTATTCGAGCAGTACTTC.

The chain recombines TRBV27 with TRBJ1-5, with a possible D match to TRBD1 (5 bases). The CDR3 consists of 16 residues. V was shortened by 4 bases and J by 4 bases, with 17 bases between the two germline ends. In germline, CDR1 is MNHEY, CDR2 SMNVEV (reference sequence). The CDR3: CASSSSPGVGNQPQHF. In DNA form, the CDR3 reads TGTGCCAGCAGTTCTTCTCCGGGGGTAGGGAATCAGCCCCAGCATTTT.

J is TRBJ1-5 and V is TRBV6-2 or TRBV6-3; D is ambiguous. The CDR3 is made up of 14 amino acids. V was trimmed by 6 bases and J by 2 bases, leaving 11 bases between them. Germline CDR1 reads MNHEY; CDR2 reads SVGEGT. The CDR3 coding sequence is TGTGCCAGCAGCCCCGTGGGAGGCAATCAGCCCCAGCATTTT. Amino acid sequence: CASSPVGGNQPQHF.

The genes are TRBV24-1 and TRBJ2-3, with D tentatively TRBD2 (6 bases). The V gene lost 3 bases and the J gene lost 7 bases, with 13 bases spanning the gap. Germline CDR1 and CDR2: KGHDR and SFDVKD. The CDR3 consists of 14 residues. DNA for the CDR3: TGTGCCACCAGTGATGGAGGGGTTAAGCATACGCAGTATTTT. It is translated as CATSDGGVKHTQYF.

The rearrangement uses TRBV24-1 and TRBJ2-3; D is possibly TRBD2 (6 bases). Per the germline V gene, CDR1 is KGHDR and CDR2 is SFDVKD. The CDR3 covers 16 residues. V lost 4 bases and J 2 bases, leaving 15 bases between the germline ends. The CDR3 sequence: CATSDPRLVPTDTQYF. In nucleotides, the CDR3 is TGTGCCACCAGTGACCCCCGACTAGTACCCACAGATACGCAGTATTTT.

This clonotype was counted a few times. The genes are TRBV19 and TRBJ2-1; 10 bases are shared with TRBD2. Germline values: CDR1 LNHDA, CDR2 SQIVND (reference sequence). After removal of 6 bases from V and 8 bases from J, the junction contained 10 bases not matched to a gene. CDR3 size: 15 residues. CDR3 in DNA: TGTGCCAGTAGAACCGGGACTAGCGCCCACCATGAGCAGTTCTTC. This sequence encodes CASRTGTSAHHEQFF.

The J gene is TRBJ2-3, the V gene TRBV27; D remains ambiguous. The length of the CDR3 is 16 residues. V lost 1 base to trimming and J lost 2 bases, with 13 bases between them. The germline V gene encodes CDR1 MNHEY and CDR2 SMNVEV (reference sequence). CDR3 protein: CASSLYSGGYTDTQYF. The CDR3 nucleotides read TGTGCCAGCAGTTTATATTCGGGTGGTTACACAGATACGCAGTATTTT.

This chain connects TRBV4-1 to TRBJ2-3; TRBD1 matches at 9 bases. V gave up 0 bases and J gave up 3 bases; unmatched junction bases: 1. CDR3 size: 15 residues. CDR1 and CDR2 (germline): MGHRA, YSYEKL. CDR3 protein: CASSQDGQGTDTQYF. For the CDR3, the DNA is TGCGCCAGCAGCCAAGACGGACAGGGGACAGATACGCAGTATTTT.

This chain's CDR3 is CSVRGQGARDEQFF. Here the CDR3 DNA reads TGCAGCGTTCGGGGACAGGGGGCACGGGATGAGCAGTTCTTC. The gene calls are TRBV29-1 and TRBJ2-1, with TRBD1 matching over 12 bases. Looked up from germline, CDR1 is SQVTM and CDR2 is ANQGSEA. V lost 5 bases to trimming and J lost 8 bases; unmatched junction nucleotides: 7. The CDR3 totals 14 residues.

The rearrangement uses TRBV12-3 or TRBV12-4 and TRBJ2-4; a weak D match, TRBD1 (6 bases). Trimming took off 7 bases at V and 4 bases at J, with 17 bases between the two ends. The CDR3 totals 15 residues. The CDR3 DNA is TGTGCCAGCACCGCCGGACAGATGAGGAAAAACATTCAGTACTTC. Translating it yields CASTAGQMRKNIQYF.

J is TRBJ2-2 and V is TRBV4-2, with 15 bases identical to TRBD2. V gave up 0 bases and J gave up 4 bases; unmatched junction bases: 6. Germline lookup yields CDR1 LGHNA and CDR2 YNFKEQ. The CDR3 covers 19 residues. CDR3 nucleotides: TGTGCCAGCAGCCAAGATGGACTAGCGGGAGGGCCGGTCACCGGGGAGCTGTTTTTT. It codes for CASSQDGLAGGPVTGELFF.

This clonotype was counted a few times. The V gene is TRBV3-1, the J gene TRBJ2-3; D is unresolved. The CDR3 is 14 residues long. CDR1 is LGHDT, CDR2 YNNKEL, per germline (reference sequence). Trimming took 4 bases from V and 3 from J, leaving 11 bases between them. The CDR3 reads CASSPETRTDTQYF. The CDR3 DNA reads as TGTGCCAGCAGCCCCGAGACCCGAACAGATACGCAGTATTTT.

The gene calls are TRBV20-1 and TRBJ2-5, with D maybe TRBD1 (6 bases). Germline CDR1 is DFQATT and CDR2 is SNEGSKA (reference sequence). Trimming took off 6 bases at V and 5 bases at J, with 10 bases between the two ends. This CDR3 is built from 11 residues. The DNA of the CDR3 is TGCAGTGCCCAGGGGTTGGAGACCCAGTACTTC. Amino acids: CSAQGLETQYF.

The J gene is TRBJ2-3, the V gene TRBV25-1, with a possible D match to TRBD1 (6 bases). The CDR3 has 19 amino acids. The V end lost 1 base, the J end lost 2 bases, and 22 bases lay between the germline ends. Germline CDR1 MGHDK, CDR2 SYGVNS. CDR3 in amino acids: CASSELRVVGHRDTDTQYF. The CDR3, as DNA: TGTGCCAGCAGTGAATTAAGAGTAGTGGGACACCGGGACACAGATACGCAGTATTTT.